A selection of T cell receptor beta chains follows, all from one sample in a study of identical twins' blood T cells. TCRdb redid the calling of the 5' RACE reads with MiXCR, one entry per CDR3 protein. The profile shows hundreds of thousands of distinct CDR3 sequences, around 30% of them singletons. The material sequenced was PBMCs. These receptors were obtained from a woman aged 18-49 years in good health. Both conserved end residues are part of each CDR3. The D gene is left open where the match is weak. Size values are once, few and many counts, or a class for expanded clones, and some rows have none.

TRBV20-1	TRBD2	TRBJ2-3	many	CSASKGRGGGRFADTQYF	TGCAGTGCTAGTAAGGGCCGGGGCGGCGGGAGATTTGCAGATACGCAGTATTTT
TRBV29-1	TRBD1	TRBJ1-5	many	CSVAQGEQPQHF	TGCAGCGTGGCACAGGGGGAACAGCCCCAGCATTTT
TRBV27	NA	TRBJ1-1	few	CASTQGSVSMNTEAFF	TGTGCCAGCACTCAGGGGAGTGTTTCAATGAACACTGAAGCTTTCTTT
TRBV20-1	TRBD1	TRBJ1-1	NA	CSASARDRRMNTEAFF	TGCAGTGCTTCAGCCCGGGACAGACGAATGAACACTGAAGCTTTCTTT
TRBV6-5	NA	TRBJ1-1	few	CASSLLLGFNTEAFF	TGTGCCAGCAGCCTTCTCCTGGGGTTCAACACTGAAGCTTTCTTT
TRBV11-2	TRBD1	TRBJ1-1	NA	CASRRTGDPEAFF	TGTGCCAGCAGGAGGACAGGGGACCCTGAAGCTTTCTTT
TRBV14	NA	TRBJ2-3	few	CASSRQERTDTQYF	TGTGCCAGCAGCCGACAGGAGAGGACAGATACGCAGTATTTT
TRBV20-1	NA	TRBJ2-3	NA	CSAPHPRGGWGTDTQYF	TGCAGTGCTCCTCACCCCCGGGGAGGCTGGGGGACAGATACGCAGTATTTT
TRBV25-1	NA	TRBJ1-4	few	CASSESGKGSNEKPFF	TGTGCCAGCAGTGAATCGGGGAAAGGGTCTAATGAAAAACCGTTTTTT
TRBV5-1	NA	TRBJ1-1	many	CASSLLDNTEAFF	TGCGCCAGCAGCTTGCTGGATAACACTGAAGCTTTCTTT
TRBV7-2	NA	TRBJ2-5	NA	CASSLTIETQYF	TGTGCCAGCAGCTTAACGATAGAGACCCAGTACTTC
TRBV5-1	TRBD1	TRBJ2-1	NA	CASSLEGGADPNEQFF	TGCGCCAGCAGCTTGGAAGGGGGCGCTGACCCGAATGAGCAGTTCTTC
TRBV20-1	TRBD1	TRBJ1-1	NA	CSASPGTGGTEAFF	TGCAGTGCTAGTCCCGGGACAGGGGGCACTGAAGCTTTCTTT
TRBV9	TRBD1	TRBJ1-2	NA	CASSDTGADYGYTF	TGTGCCAGCAGCGACACAGGGGCAGACTATGGCTACACCTTC
TRBV11-2	NA	TRBJ1-4	NA	CASSLGVGVEKLFF	TGTGCCAGCAGCTTAGGCGTCGGGGTTGAAAAACTGTTTTTT
TRBV30	TRBD1	TRBJ1-1	NA	CAFKGAANTEAFF	TGTGCCTTTAAGGGGGCTGCGAACACTGAAGCTTTCTTT
TRBV9	NA	TRBJ2-3	few	CASSGNVGGDTQYF	TGTGCCAGCAGCGGCAATGTCGGGGGAGATACGCAGTATTTT
TRBV14	NA	TRBJ2-7	few	CASSQDHSMGREQYF	TGTGCCAGCAGCCAAGATCATTCAATGGGGCGTGAGCAGTACTTC
TRBV20-1	TRBD1	TRBJ2-1	NA	CSAVAVQGQGYNEQFF	TGCAGTGCCGTAGCTGTCCAAGGACAGGGCTACAATGAGCAGTTCTTC
TRBV12-5	NA	TRBJ1-5	many	CASGASGDQPQHF	TGTGCTAGTGGTGCCTCAGGGGACCAGCCCCAGCATTTT
TRBV10-1	TRBD2	TRBJ2-1	NA	CASSESRGSYNEQFF	TGCGCCAGCAGTGAGTCCCGCGGGAGTTACAATGAGCAGTTCTTC
TRBV7-9	NA	TRBJ1-2	few	CASSLDWANGYTF	TGTGCCAGCAGCTTAGATTGGGCAAACGGCTACACCTTC
TRBV7-9	TRBD2	TRBJ2-1	NA	CVSSLAQISGRAYNEQFF	TGTGTCAGCAGCTTAGCCCAGATTAGCGGGAGGGCCTACAATGAGCAGTTCTTC
TRBV20-1	TRBD1	TRBJ1-2	NA	CSAHGQADRYGYTF	TGCAGTGCCCACGGACAGGCCGACCGTTATGGCTACACCTTC
TRBV6-2/TRBV6-3	NA	TRBJ1-1	few	CASSRQVFNTEAFF	TGTGCCAGCAGTCGACAGGTTTTTAACACTGAAGCTTTCTTT
TRBV20-1	NA	TRBJ2-3	NA	CSARPIGPDTQYF	TGCAGTGCTAGACCAATAGGACCAGATACGCAGTATTTT
TRBV5-1	TRBD2	TRBJ2-1	NA	CASSLERTSGRSSYNEQFF	TGCGCCAGCAGCTTGGAAAGGACTAGCGGGAGAAGCTCCTACAATGAGCAGTTCTTC
TRBV3-1	TRBD2	TRBJ2-1	NA	CASSPFLSSGGNEQFF	TGTGCCAGCAGCCCCTTTTTGTCTAGCGGGGGGAATGAGCAGTTCTTC
TRBV19	NA	TRBJ1-1	NA	CASSRRPGANTEAFF	TGTGCCAGTAGTCGACGACCGGGGGCGAACACTGAAGCTTTCTTT
TRBV29-1	NA	TRBJ2-7	NA	CSVGRNEQYF	TGCAGCGTTGGGAGAAACGAGCAGTACTTC
TRBV5-1	NA	TRBJ1-5	NA	CSSSPTGSSNQPQHF	TGCTCCAGCAGCCCTACGGGGAGTAGCAATCAGCCCCAGCATTTT
TRBV2	NA	TRBJ1-1	many	CASRTGTSNTEAFF	TGTGCCAGCAGAACCGGGACCTCCAACACTGAAGCTTTCTTT
TRBV20-1	NA	TRBJ2-3	NA	CSAGGRNTQYF	TGCAGTGCCGGGGGGCGTAATACGCAGTATTTT
TRBV30	TRBD2	TRBJ2-1	NA	CAWTSGTNDQFF	TGTGCATGGACTAGCGGGACTAATGATCAGTTCTTC
TRBV20-1	NA	TRBJ2-3	NA	CSAPLQSGDTQYF	TGCAGTGCTCCCCTCCAAAGTGGAGATACGCAGTATTTT
TRBV18	TRBD2	TRBJ2-7	many	CASSLQLAGGEQYF	TGTGCCAGCTCACTACAATTAGCGGGAGGTGAGCAGTACTTC
TRBV4-1	TRBD1	TRBJ1-2	NA	CASSQEWTGVWFGYTF	TGCGCCAGCAGCCAAGAATGGACAGGGGTATGGTTTGGCTACACCTTC